This T cell receptor (beta chain) was documented in a study of cytomegalovirus exposure and HLA in healthy donors. Study-wide results and caveats: Highly shared variants forming one cluster were likely a sequencing artifact. The authors confirmed in vitro that a few CMV-associated chains were specific for CMV antigens. In a later analysis, TCR beta V- and J-gene trimming was associated with a missense DCLRE1C variant. Immune exposure information available was restricted to CMV serostatus.

The CDR3 runs to 13 residues. V dropped 3 bases and J dropped 6 bases, with 12 bases sitting between them. Germline V CDR1 and CDR2: MRHNA, SNTAGT. On this clone: No antigen is known for it.

PCR employed 60 Vbeta and 13 Jbeta primers. The method was immunoSEQ multiplex PCR; TCRdb's version includes in-frame clones alone and lacks a portion of them. This table has 190,000 or so clones, around four fifths appearing once. This chain uses TRBV6-4 with TRBJ2-7; D remains unclear. The TCR sequence derives from a woman between 50 and 59 years old in good health and CMV-seropositive. The sample was PBMCs. CDR3 in amino acids: CASSDPYSTEQYF. CDR3 DNA: TGTGCCAGCAGTGATCCGTACTCAACCGAGCAGTACTTC.